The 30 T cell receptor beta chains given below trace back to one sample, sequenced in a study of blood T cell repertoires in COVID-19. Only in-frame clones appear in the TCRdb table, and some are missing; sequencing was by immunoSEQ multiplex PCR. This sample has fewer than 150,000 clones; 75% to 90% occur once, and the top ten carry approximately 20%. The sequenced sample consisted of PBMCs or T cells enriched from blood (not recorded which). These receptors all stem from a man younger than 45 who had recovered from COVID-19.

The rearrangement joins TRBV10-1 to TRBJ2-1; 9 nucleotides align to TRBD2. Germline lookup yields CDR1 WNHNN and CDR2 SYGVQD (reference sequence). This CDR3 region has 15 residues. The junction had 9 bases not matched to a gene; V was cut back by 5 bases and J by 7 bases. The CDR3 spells CASSFSGSTLNEQFF. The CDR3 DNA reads TGCGCCAGCAGTTTTAGCGGGAGTACTTTGAATGAGCAGTTCTTC.

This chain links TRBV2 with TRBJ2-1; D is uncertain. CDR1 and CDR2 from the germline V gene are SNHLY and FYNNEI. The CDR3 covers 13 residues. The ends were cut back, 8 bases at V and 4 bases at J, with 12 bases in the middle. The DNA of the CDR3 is TGTGCCAGCTGTGTGAACTCTTACAATGAGCAGTTCTTC. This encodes CASCVNSYNEQFF.

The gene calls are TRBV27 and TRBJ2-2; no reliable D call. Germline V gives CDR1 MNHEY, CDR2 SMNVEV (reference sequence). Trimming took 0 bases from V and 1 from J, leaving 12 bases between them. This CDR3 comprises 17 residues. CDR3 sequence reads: CASSLSLFLLNTGELFF. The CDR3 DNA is TGTGCCAGCAGTTTATCCCTGTTCCTTTTGAACACCGGGGAGCTGTTTTTT.

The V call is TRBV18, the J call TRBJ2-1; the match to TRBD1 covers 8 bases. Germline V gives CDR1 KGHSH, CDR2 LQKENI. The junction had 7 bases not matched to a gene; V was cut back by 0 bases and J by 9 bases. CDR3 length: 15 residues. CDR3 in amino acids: CASSPPWQGAGEQFF. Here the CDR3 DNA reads TGTGCCAGCTCACCACCGTGGCAGGGGGCCGGTGAGCAGTTCTTC.

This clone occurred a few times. This CDR3 reads CASSLVGTGRVTDTQYF. In nucleotides, the CDR3 is TGTGCCAGCAGCTTAGTCGGGACAGGTAGAGTCACAGATACGCAGTATTTT. V and J are TRBV11-2 and TRBJ2-3, with 8 bases lining up with TRBD1. Germline CDR1 is SGHAT and CDR2 is FQNNGV. The length of the CDR3 is 17 residues. V was pared by 1 base and J by 2 bases, with 8 bases of the junction left unmatched.

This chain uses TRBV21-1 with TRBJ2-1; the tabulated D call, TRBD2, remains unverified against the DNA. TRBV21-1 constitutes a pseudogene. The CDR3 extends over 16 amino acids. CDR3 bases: TGTGCCAGCAGCAAAGTTGTCGGGAGCCAGTACAATGAGCAGTTCTTC. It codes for CASSKVVGSQYNEQFF.

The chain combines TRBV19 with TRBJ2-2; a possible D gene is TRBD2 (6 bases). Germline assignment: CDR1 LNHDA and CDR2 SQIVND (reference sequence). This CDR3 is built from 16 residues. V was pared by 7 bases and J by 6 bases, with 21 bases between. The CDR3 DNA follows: TGTGCCAGTACCCGGTTAGGAGGGGTCATCGCCGGGGAGCTGTTTTTT. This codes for CASTRLGGVIAGELFF.

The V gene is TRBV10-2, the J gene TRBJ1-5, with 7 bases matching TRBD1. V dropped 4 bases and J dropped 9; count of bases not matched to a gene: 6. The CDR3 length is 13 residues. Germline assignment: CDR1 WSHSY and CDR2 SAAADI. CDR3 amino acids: CASSGDREGPQHF. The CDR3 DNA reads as TGCGCCAGCAGTGGAGACAGGGAAGGGCCCCAGCATTTT.

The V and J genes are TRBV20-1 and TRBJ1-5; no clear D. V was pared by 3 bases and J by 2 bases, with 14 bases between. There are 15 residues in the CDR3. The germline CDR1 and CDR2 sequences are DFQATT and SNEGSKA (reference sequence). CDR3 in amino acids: CSASEPNGGNQPQHF. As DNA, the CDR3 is TGCAGTGCTAGTGAGCCGAACGGGGGCAATCAGCCCCAGCATTTT.

The CDR3 nucleotides are TGCGCCAGCAACTCAGGGACAGGGGACTCACCCCTCCACTTT. It codes for CASNSGTGDSPLHF. The V call is TRBV5-1, the J call TRBJ1-6; 10 positions agree with TRBD1. Germline CDR1 is SGHRS and CDR2 is YFSETQ. J lost 10 bases, V lost 6 bases, and 7 bases had no gene match. The CDR3 loop spans 14 amino acids.

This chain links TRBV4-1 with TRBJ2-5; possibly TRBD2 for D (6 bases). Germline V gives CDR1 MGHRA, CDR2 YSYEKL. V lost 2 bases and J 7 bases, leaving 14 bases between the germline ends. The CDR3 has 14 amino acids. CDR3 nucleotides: TGCGCCAGCAGCCAAATCTACGGGAGAGGGACCCAGTACTTC. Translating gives CASSQIYGRGTQYF.

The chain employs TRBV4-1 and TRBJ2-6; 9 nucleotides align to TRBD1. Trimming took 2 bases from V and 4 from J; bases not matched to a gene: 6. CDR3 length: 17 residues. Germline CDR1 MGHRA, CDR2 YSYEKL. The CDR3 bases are TGCGCCAGCAGCCAACAAACAGGGGGCGCGGGGGCCAACGTCCTGACTTTC. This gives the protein CASSQQTGGAGANVLTF.

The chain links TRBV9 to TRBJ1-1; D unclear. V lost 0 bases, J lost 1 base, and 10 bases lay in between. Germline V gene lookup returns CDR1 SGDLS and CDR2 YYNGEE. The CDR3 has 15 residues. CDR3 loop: CASSVDFGENTEAFF. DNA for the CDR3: TGTGCCAGCAGCGTAGATTTCGGGGAGAACACTGAAGCTTTCTTT.

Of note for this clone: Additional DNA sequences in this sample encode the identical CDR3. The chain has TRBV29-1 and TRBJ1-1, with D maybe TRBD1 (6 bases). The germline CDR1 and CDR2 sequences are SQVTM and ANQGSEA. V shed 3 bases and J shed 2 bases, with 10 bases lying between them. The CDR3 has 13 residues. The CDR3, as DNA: TGCAGCGTTGATAGGGGGGGTAACACTGAAGCTTTCTTT. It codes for CSVDRGGNTEAFF.

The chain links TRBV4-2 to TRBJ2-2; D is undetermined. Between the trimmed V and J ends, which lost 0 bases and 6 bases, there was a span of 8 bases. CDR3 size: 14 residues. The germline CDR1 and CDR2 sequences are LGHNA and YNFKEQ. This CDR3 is CASSQESVPGELFF. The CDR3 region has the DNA TGTGCCAGCAGCCAAGAGTCTGTTCCCGGGGAGCTGTTTTTT.

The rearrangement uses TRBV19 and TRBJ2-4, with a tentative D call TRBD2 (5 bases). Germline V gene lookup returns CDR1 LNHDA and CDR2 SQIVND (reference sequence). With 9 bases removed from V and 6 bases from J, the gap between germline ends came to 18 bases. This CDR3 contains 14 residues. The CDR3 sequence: CASEGPVLGNIQYF. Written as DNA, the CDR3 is TGTGCCAGCGAGGGTCCCGTGTTGGGAAACATTCAGTACTTC.

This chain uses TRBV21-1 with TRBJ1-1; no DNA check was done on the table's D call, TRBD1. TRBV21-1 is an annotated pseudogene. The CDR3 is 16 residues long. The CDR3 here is CASSGHCGAENTEAFF. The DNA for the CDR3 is TGTGCCAGCAGCGGACACTGTGGGGCCGAGAACACTGAAGCTTTCTTT.

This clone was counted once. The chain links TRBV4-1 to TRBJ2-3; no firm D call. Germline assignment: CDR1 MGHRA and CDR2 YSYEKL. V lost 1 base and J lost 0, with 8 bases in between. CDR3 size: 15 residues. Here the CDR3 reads CASSQVYPSTDTQYF. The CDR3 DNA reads TGCGCCAGCAGCCAAGTCTACCCTAGCACAGATACGCAGTATTTT.

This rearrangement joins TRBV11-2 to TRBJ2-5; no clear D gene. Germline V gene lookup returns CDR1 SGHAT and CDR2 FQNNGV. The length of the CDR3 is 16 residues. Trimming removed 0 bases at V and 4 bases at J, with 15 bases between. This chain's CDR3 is CASSLDHGSKRETQYF. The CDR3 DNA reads TGTGCCAGCAGCTTAGATCACGGTAGCAAGAGAGAGACCCAGTACTTC.

The CDR3: CASSIGLTEAFF. CDR3 bases: TGTGCCAGTAGTATCGGTTTGACTGAAGCTTTCTTT. This chain links TRBV19 with TRBJ1-1; D gene unclear. Trimming pared 3 bases from V and 5 bases from J, leaving 7 bases between. The CDR3 runs 12 residues. In germline, CDR1 is LNHDA, CDR2 SQIVND (reference sequence).

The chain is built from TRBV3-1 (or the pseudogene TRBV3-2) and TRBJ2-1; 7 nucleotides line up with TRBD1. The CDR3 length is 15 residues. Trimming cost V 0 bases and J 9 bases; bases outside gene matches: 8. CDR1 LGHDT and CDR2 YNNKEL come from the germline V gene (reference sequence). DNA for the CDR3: TGTGCCAGCAGCCAAGAAAAAGCGAACAGGGGTGAGCAGTTCTTC. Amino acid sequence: CASSQEKANRGEQFF.

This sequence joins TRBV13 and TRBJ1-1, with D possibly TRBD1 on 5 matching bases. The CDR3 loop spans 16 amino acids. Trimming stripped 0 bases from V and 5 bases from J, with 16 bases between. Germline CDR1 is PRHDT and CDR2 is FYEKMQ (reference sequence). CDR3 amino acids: CASSLGQGQVYTEAFF. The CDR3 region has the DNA TGTGCCAGCAGCTTAGGGCAGGGCCAAGTGTATACTGAAGCTTTCTTT.

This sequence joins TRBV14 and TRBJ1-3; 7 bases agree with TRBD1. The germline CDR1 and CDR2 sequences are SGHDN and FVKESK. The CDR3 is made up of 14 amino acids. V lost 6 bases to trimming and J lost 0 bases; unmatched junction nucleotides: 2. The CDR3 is CASSHRGSGNTIYF. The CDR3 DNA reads TGTGCCAGCAGTCACAGGGGCTCTGGAAACACCATATATTTT.

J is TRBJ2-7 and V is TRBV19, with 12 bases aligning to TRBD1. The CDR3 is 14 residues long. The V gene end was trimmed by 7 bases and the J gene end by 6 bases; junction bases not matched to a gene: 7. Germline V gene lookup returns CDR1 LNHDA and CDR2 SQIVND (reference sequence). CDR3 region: CASTAGTGGFEQYF. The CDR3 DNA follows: TGTGCCAGTACCGCCGGGACAGGGGGCTTCGAGCAGTACTTC.

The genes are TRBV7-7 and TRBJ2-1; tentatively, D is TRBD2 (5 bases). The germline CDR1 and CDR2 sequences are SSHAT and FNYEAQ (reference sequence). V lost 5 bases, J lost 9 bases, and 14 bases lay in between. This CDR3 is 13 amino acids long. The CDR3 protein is CASSLDAGGEQFF. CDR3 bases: TGTGCCAGCAGCCTTGATGCGGGTGGTGAGCAGTTCTTC.

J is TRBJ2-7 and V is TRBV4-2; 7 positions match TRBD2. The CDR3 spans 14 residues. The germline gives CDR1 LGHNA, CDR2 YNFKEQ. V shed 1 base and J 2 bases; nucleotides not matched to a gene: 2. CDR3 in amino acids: CASSQVAGAYEQYF. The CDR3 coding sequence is TGTGCCAGCAGCCAAGTGGCGGGGGCCTACGAGCAGTACTTC.

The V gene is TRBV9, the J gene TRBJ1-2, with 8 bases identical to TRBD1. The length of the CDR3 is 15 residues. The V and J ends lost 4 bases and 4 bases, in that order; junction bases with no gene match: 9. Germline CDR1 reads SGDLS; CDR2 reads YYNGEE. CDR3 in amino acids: CASSPTDRAGYGYTF. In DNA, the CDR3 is TGTGCCAGCAGCCCGACGGACAGGGCCGGCTATGGCTACACCTTC.

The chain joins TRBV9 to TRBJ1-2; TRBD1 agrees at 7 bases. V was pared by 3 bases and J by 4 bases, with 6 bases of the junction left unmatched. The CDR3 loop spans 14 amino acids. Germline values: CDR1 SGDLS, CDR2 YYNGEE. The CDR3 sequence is CASSAPGQIYGYTF. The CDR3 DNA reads TGTGCCAGCAGCGCACCGGGACAGATCTATGGCTACACCTTC. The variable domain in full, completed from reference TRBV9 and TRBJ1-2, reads DSGVTQTPKHLITATGQRVTLRCSPRSGDLSVYWYQQSLDQGLQFLIQYYNGEERAKGNILERFSAQQFPDLHSELNLSSLELGDSALYFCASSAPGQIYGYTFGSGTRLTVV.

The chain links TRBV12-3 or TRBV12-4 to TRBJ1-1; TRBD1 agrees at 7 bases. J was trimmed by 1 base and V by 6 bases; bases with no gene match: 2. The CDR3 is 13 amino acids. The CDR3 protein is CASRYRGNTEAFF. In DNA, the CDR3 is TGTGCCAGCAGGTACAGGGGGAACACTGAAGCTTTCTTT.

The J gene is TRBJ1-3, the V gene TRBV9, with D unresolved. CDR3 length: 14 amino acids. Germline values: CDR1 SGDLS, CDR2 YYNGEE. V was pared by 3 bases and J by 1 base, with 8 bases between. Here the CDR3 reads CASSAGRSGNTIYF. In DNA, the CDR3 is TGTGCCAGCAGCGCGGGAAGATCTGGAAACACCATATATTTT. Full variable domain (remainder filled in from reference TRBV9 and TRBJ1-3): DSGVTQTPKHLITATGQRVTLRCSPRSGDLSVYWYQQSLDQGLQFLIQYYNGEERAKGNILERFSAQQFPDLHSELNLSSLELGDSALYFCASSAGRSGNTIYFGEGSWLTVV.